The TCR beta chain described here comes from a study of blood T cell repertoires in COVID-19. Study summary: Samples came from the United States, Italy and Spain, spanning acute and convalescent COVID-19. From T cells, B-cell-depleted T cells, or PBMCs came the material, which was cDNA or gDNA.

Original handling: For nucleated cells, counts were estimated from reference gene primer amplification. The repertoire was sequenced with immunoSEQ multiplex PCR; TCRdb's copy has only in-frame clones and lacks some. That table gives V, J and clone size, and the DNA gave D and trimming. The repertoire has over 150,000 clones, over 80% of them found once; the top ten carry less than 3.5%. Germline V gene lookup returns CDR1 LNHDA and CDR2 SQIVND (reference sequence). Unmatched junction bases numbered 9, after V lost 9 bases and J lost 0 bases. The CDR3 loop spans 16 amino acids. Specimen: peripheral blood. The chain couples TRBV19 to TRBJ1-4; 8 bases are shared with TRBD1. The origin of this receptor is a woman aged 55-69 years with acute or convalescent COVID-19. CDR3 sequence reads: CASGGQELATNEKLFF. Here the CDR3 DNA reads TGTGCCAGCGGGGGACAGGAACTCGCAACTAATGAAAAACTGTTTTTT.